A selection of T cell receptor beta chains follows, all from one sample in a study of blood T cell dynamics during melanoma immunotherapy. Profiling relied on immunoSEQ multiplex PCR, and the TCRdb table lists in-frame clones only, not all of them. The sample carries 17,000 or so clones, about 80% recorded once. The sample consisted of blood, taken from a patient treated with checkpoint blockade. The origin of the receptors is a human donor with melanoma. Each CDR3 is given with its conserved first and last residue. The D gene is left open where the match is weak. Size is stated for part of the rows, as once, few or many counts, or as a class when the clone is expanded.

d_gene: NA; abundance: NA; j_gene: TRBJ2-1; v_gene: TRBV1; CDR3nt: TGCACCAGCAGCCAAGAATCAAACCGCGTCCCGGGCTGGAGCTCCTACAATGAGCAGTTCTTC; CDR3aa: CTSSQESNRVPGWSSYNEQFF
d_gene: NA; abundance: NA; j_gene: TRBJ1-5; v_gene: TRBV15; CDR3nt: TGTGCCACCAGCAGACCTGGGGGGGGAGGCCAGCCCCAGCATTTT; CDR3aa: CATSRPGGGGQPQHF
d_gene: TRBD1; abundance: NA; j_gene: TRBJ1-2; v_gene: TRBV28; CDR3nt: TGTGCCAGCAGCCGGGGGACAGCGCCGAACTATGGCTACACCTTC; CDR3aa: CASSRGTAPNYGYTF
d_gene: TRBD2; abundance: once; j_gene: TRBJ2-1; v_gene: TRBV7-8; CDR3nt: TGTGCCAGCAGCCTACTAACGACTAGCGGCAATGAGCAGTTCTTC; CDR3aa: CASSLLTTSGNEQFF
d_gene: TRBD2; abundance: NA; j_gene: TRBJ2-1; v_gene: TRBV5-4; CDR3nt: TGTGCCAGCAGCCCCGTAGCGGGAGGACACAATGAGCAGTTCTTC; CDR3aa: CASSPVAGGHNEQFF
d_gene: TRBD1; abundance: NA; j_gene: TRBJ1-1; v_gene: TRBV4-2; CDR3nt: TGTGCCAGCAGCCTTGGTAAGGGGGCGATAACTGAAGCTTTCTTT; CDR3aa: CASSLGKGAITEAFF
d_gene: NA; abundance: NA; j_gene: TRBJ2-7; v_gene: TRBV2; CDR3nt: TGTGCCAGCAGGGTCGTCCACGAGCAGTACTTC; CDR3aa: CASRVVHEQYF
d_gene: NA; abundance: NA; j_gene: TRBJ2-5; v_gene: TRBV7-2; CDR3nt: TGTGCCAGCAGCTCTCGGGACACAGAGACCCAGTACTTC; CDR3aa: CASSSRDTETQYF
d_gene: NA; abundance: few; j_gene: TRBJ2-7; v_gene: TRBV28; CDR3nt: TGTGCCAGCAGTACTAAACCAAACTCCGAGCAGTACTTC; CDR3aa: CASSTKPNSEQYF
d_gene: TRBD1; abundance: NA; j_gene: TRBJ2-7; v_gene: TRBV4-3; CDR3nt: TGCGCCAGCAGCCAAGGGACAGGGGATTTCTACGAGCAGTACTTC; CDR3aa: CASSQGTGDFYEQYF
d_gene: NA; abundance: NA; j_gene: TRBJ2-7; v_gene: TRBV27; CDR3nt: TGTGCCAGCAGCTTAGCCTCCACGGGTTCCTACGAGCAGTACTTC; CDR3aa: CASSLASTGSYEQYF
d_gene: TRBD2; abundance: NA; j_gene: TRBJ2-3; v_gene: TRBV11-1; CDR3nt: TGTGCCAGCAGCTCCTCGGGAGGAGCGGGGACGCAGTATTTT; CDR3aa: CASSSSGGAGTQYF
d_gene: TRBD1; abundance: NA; j_gene: TRBJ2-4; v_gene: TRBV2; CDR3nt: TGTGCCAGCAGTCAACAGGGGTTCGCCAAAAACATTCAGTACTTC; CDR3aa: CASSQQGFAKNIQYF
d_gene: NA; abundance: NA; j_gene: TRBJ1-5; v_gene: TRBV7-9; CDR3nt: TGTGCCAGCAGCCTCGGAGGGTTCGGCAATCAGCCCCAGCATTTT; CDR3aa: CASSLGGFGNQPQHF
d_gene: NA; abundance: few; j_gene: TRBJ2-5; v_gene: TRBV13; CDR3nt: TGTGCCAGCGGTTCCGGGCTAGGCGCCGGGACCCAGTACTTC; CDR3aa: CASGSGLGAGTQYF
d_gene: NA; abundance: NA; j_gene: TRBJ2-3; v_gene: TRBV7-2; CDR3nt: TGTGCCAGCAGCTTAGTAGGGGGTAGGGGCCCTACAGATACGCAGTATTTT; CDR3aa: CASSLVGGRGPTDTQYF
d_gene: NA; abundance: NA; j_gene: TRBJ2-6; v_gene: TRBV28; CDR3nt: TGTGCCAGCAGTTTACAGGGTCCCGGGGCCAACGTCCTGACTTTC; CDR3aa: CASSLQGPGANVLTF
d_gene: TRBD1; abundance: few; j_gene: TRBJ1-4; v_gene: TRBV6-5; CDR3nt: TGTGCCAGCAGTTACACGCCGGGACAGGGGAGTGAAAAACTGTTTTTT; CDR3aa: CASSYTPGQGSEKLFF
d_gene: NA; abundance: once; j_gene: TRBJ2-7; v_gene: TRBV6-5; CDR3nt: TGTGCCAGCAGCTTCCCAGGCGAGCAGTACTTC; CDR3aa: CASSFPGEQYF
d_gene: NA; abundance: NA; j_gene: TRBJ2-7; v_gene: TRBV27; CDR3nt: TGTGCCAGCAGTCCGCAAGGGTTTACCTACGAGCAGTACTTC; CDR3aa: CASSPQGFTYEQYF
d_gene: TRBD1; abundance: NA; j_gene: TRBJ1-1; v_gene: TRBV5-1; CDR3nt: TGCGCCAGCAGCTTGGAATCTCCGGGACAGGGAGGTGGTGAAGCTTTCTTT; CDR3aa: CASSLESPGQGGGEAFF
d_gene: NA; abundance: once; j_gene: TRBJ2-7; v_gene: TRBV28; CDR3nt: TGTGCCAGCAGTTTCGGCCCCCGGGAGCAGTACTTC; CDR3aa: CASSFGPREQYF
d_gene: NA; abundance: NA; j_gene: TRBJ2-3; v_gene: TRBV6-5; CDR3nt: TGTGCCAGCAGTTACTCAGGGACATCAGCCACAGATACGCAGTATTTT; CDR3aa: CASSYSGTSATDTQYF
d_gene: TRBD1; abundance: NA; j_gene: TRBJ1-4; v_gene: TRBV5-6; CDR3nt: TGTGCCAGCAGCTTTCGCGGGACAGGGGGCGCGAAGGAAAAACTGTTTTTT; CDR3aa: CASSFRGTGGAKEKLFF
d_gene: TRBD2; abundance: NA; j_gene: TRBJ2-7; v_gene: TRBV6-6; CDR3nt: TGTGCCAGCAGTTACGGGCTAGCGGGAGGGCCGGAGGAGCAGTACTTC; CDR3aa: CASSYGLAGGPEEQYF
d_gene: TRBD2; abundance: NA; j_gene: TRBJ2-1; v_gene: TRBV11-2; CDR3nt: TGTGCCAGCAGCTTAGGGAGTGCTAGCGGGGCCTCTGGTGAGCAGTTCTTC; CDR3aa: CASSLGSASGASGEQFF
d_gene: NA; abundance: NA; j_gene: TRBJ2-1; v_gene: TRBV7-9; CDR3nt: TGTGCCAGCAGCCCCATTAGTGAGGAGCAGTTCTTC; CDR3aa: CASSPISEEQFF
d_gene: TRBD2; abundance: once; j_gene: TRBJ2-5; v_gene: TRBV5-1; CDR3nt: TGCGCCAGCAAGACCGGGACTAGCGGGTACCAAGAGACCCAGTACTTC; CDR3aa: CASKTGTSGYQETQYF
d_gene: TRBD1; abundance: NA; j_gene: TRBJ2-7; v_gene: TRBV7-2; CDR3nt: TGTGCCAGCAGCTTAGGGACAGGGTGGGGCGAGCAGTACTTC; CDR3aa: CASSLGTGWGEQYF